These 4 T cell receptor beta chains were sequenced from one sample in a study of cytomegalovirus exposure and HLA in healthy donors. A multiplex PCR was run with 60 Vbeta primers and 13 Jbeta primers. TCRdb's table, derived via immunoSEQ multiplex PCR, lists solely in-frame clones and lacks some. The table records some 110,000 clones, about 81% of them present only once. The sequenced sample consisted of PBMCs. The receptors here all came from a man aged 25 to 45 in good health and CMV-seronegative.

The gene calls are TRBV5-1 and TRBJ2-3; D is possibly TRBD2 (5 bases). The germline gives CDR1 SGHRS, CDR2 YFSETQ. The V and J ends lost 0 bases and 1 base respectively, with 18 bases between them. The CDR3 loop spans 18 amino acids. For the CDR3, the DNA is TGCGCCAGCAGCTTGGGGGTAGCCATAGCGATCGGCACAGATACGCAGTATTTT. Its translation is CASSLGVAIAIGTDTQYF. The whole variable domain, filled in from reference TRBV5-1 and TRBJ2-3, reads KAGVTQTPRYLIKTRGQQVTLSCSPISGHRSVSWYQQTPGQGLQFLFEYFSETQRNKGNFPGRFSGRQFSNSRSEMNVSTLELGDSALYLCASSLGVAIAIGTDTQYFGPGTRLTVL.

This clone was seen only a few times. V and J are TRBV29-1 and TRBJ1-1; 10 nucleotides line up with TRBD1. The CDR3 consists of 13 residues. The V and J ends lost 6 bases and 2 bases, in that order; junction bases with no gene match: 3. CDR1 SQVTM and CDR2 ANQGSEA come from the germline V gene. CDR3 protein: CSVDRGKNTEAFF. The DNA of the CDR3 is TGCAGCGTGGACAGGGGGAAAAACACTGAAGCTTTCTTT.

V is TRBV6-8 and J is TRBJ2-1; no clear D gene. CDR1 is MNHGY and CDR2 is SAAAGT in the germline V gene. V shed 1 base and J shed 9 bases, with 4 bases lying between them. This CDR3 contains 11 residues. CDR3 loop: CASSYYSEQFF. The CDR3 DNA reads TGTGCCAGCAGTTACTATAGTGAGCAGTTCTTC.

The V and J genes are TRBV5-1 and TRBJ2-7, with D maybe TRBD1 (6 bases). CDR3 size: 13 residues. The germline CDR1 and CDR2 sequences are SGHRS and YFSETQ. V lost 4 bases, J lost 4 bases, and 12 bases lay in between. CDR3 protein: CASSPVRGYEQYF. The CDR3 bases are TGCGCCAGCAGCCCGGTTAGGGGGTACGAGCAGTACTTC.